This T cell receptor (beta chain) was identified during a study of shared clonotypes between healthy human individuals. V was shortened by 4 bases and J by 2 bases, with 12 bases between the two germline ends. Germline V CDR1 and CDR2: MDHEN, SYDVKM. The CDR3 runs to 14 residues. Participating donors were healthy, HIV-negative adults free of recent acute infections or vaccinations. In unsorted samples, genomic DNA was obtained using 90 million or so PBMCs. Produced via immunoSEQ multiplex PCR; TCRdb's table is partial and in-frame only. This sample carries about 450,000 clones, roughly 77% of them seen once, and the ten largest clones take 13%.

Specimen: PBMCs. The chain has TRBV28 and TRBJ2-7; D is unresolved. The sequence derives from a woman between 35 and 50 years old in good health. Some clones in this sample may be carry-over from other donors' samples. The CDR3 sequence: CASSSPGPAYEQYF. The CDR3 region has the DNA TGTGCCAGCAGTTCCCCCGGCCCGGCCTACGAGCAGTACTTC.